This T cell receptor (beta chain) was captured in a study of cytomegalovirus exposure and HLA in healthy donors. Concerning this clone itself: The antigen remains undetermined.

V dropped 5 bases and J dropped 10; count of bases not matched to a gene: 7. The CDR3 has 12 amino acids. Per the germline V gene, CDR1 is LNHDA and CDR2 is SQIVND (reference sequence). Study findings and constraints: Reports described diagnosis of cytomegalovirus status by the classifier as highly specific and sensitive. Later work showed greater clonal expansion in HLA-associated TCR beta chains than in equally common others. Rare TCR sequences dominated, though some public TCRs recurred in many donors.

The PCR contained 60 Vbeta and 13 Jbeta primers. Profiled with immunoSEQ multiplex PCR; TCRdb holds only in-frame clones, not every one. This sample has roughly 150,000 clones, with around 83% found just once. The clonotype comes from a male donor in good health and CMV-seropositive. The chain carries TRBV19 and TRBJ1-2, with 7 bases that match TRBD1. The sequenced sample was PBMCs. The CDR3 is CASSLRGQSYTF. The CDR3 region has the DNA TGTGCCAGTAGTTTGAGGGGACAGTCCTACACCTTC.